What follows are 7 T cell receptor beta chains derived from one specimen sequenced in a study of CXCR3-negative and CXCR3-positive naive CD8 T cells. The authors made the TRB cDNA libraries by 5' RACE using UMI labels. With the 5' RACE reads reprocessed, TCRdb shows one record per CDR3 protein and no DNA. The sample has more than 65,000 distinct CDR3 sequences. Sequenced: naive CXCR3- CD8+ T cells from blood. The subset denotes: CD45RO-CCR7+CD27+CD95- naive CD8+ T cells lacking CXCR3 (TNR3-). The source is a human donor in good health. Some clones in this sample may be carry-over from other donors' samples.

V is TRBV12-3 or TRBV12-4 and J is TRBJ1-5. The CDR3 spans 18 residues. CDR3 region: CASSLYIVTGNSNQPQHF.

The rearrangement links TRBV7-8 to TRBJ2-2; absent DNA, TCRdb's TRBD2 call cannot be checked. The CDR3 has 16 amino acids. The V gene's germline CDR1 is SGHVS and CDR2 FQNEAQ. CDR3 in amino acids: CASSFWTSGSTGELFF.

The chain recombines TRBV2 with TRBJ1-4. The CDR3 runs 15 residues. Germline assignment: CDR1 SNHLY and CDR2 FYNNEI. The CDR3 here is CASSEGITVNEKLFF.

CDR3: CASSVTGLAGIYEQYF. This chain uses TRBV9 with TRBJ2-7; without DNA, the TCRdb call of TRBD2 cannot be checked. CDR1 SGDLS and CDR2 YYNGEE come from the germline V gene. The CDR3 is 16 residues long. The variable domain in full, with the rest retrieved from reference TRBV9 and TRBJ2-7, is DSGVTQTPKHLITATGQRVTLRCSPRSGDLSVYWYQQSLDQGLQFLIQYYNGEERAKGNILERFSAQQFPDLHSELNLSSLELGDSALYFCASSVTGLAGIYEQYFGPGTRLTVT.

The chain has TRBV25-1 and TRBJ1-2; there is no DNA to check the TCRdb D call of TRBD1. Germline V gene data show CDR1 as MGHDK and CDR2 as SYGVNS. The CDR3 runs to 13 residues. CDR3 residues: CASSVDRGAGYTF.

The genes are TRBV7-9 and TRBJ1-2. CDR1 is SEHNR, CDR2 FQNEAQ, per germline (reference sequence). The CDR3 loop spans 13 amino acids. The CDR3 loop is CASSLNYGHGYTF.

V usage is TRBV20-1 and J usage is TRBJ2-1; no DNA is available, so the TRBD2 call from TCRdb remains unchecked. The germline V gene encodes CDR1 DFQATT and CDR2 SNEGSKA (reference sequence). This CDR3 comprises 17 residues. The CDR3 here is CSARASGGRYYYNEQFF.